This TCR beta chain was identified in a study of graft-versus-host responses after intestinal transplantation. Worth noting for this clone: What it recognizes is unknown.

TCRdb keeps only in-frame clones here, not all; method: immunoSEQ multiplex PCR. The profile covers fewer than 65,000 clones, with about 90% appearing a single time and approximately 0.6% taken by the ten largest. Broader study findings: When patients had graft-donor T cell macrochimerism, their allografts held high graft-versus-host to host-versus-graft clonal ratios. Analysis identified GvH clones in recipient marrow, with some appearing first in ileum or blood.

The CDR3 loop spans 15 amino acids. CDR1 is MDHEN, CDR2 SYDVKM, per germline. Trimming pared 6 bases from V and 3 bases from J, leaving 17 bases between. This rearrangement joins TRBV28 to TRBJ1-2; tentatively, D is TRBD1 (6 bases). The TCR sequence derives from a human donor who was the organ donor for an intestinal transplant. This material consisted of unstimulated CD4+ T cells sorted from spleen or lymph node cells, taken before transplant. For the CDR3, the DNA is TGTGCCAGCAGCACCGGTACACCAGGGGACTATGGCTACACCTTC. Its translation: CASSTGTPGDYGYTF.